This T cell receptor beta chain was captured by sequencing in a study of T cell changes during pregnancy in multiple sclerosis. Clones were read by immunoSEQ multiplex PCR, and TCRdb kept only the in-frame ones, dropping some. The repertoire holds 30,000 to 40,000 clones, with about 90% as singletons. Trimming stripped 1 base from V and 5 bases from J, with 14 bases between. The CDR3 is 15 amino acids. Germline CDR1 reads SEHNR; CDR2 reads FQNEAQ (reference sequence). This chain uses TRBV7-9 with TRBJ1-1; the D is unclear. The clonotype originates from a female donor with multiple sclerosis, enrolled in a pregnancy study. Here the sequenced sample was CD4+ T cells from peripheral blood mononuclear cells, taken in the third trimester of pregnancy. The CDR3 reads CASSLVQEGKTEAFF. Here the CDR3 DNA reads TGTGCCAGCAGCTTAGTTCAGGAGGGTAAGACTGAAGCTTTCTTT. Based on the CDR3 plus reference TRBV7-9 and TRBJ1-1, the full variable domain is DTGVSQNPRHKITKRGQNVTFRCDPISEHNRLYWYRQTLGQGPEFLTYFQNEAQLEKSRLLSDRFSAERPKGSFSTLEIQRTEQGDSAMYLCASSLVQEGKTEAFFGQGTRLTVV.